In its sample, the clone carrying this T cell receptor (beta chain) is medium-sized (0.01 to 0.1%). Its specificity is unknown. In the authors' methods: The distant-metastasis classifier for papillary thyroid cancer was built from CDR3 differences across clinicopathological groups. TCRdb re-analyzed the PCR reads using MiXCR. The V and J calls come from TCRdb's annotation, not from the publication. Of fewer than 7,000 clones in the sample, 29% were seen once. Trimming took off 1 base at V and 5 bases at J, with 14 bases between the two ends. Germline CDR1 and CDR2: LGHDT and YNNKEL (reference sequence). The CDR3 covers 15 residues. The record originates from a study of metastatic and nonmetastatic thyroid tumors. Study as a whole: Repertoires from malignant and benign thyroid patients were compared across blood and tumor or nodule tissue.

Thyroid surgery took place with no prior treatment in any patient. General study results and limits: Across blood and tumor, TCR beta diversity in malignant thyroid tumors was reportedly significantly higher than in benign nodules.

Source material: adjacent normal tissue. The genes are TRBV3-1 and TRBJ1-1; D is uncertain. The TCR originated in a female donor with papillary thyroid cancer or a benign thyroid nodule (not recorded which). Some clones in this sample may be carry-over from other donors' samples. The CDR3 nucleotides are TGTGCCAGCAGCCAAGCCCGGGGTACGAGGACTGAAGCTTTCTTT. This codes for CASSQARGTRTEAFF. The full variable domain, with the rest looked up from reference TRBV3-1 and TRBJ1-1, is DTAVSQTPKYLVTQMGNDKSIKCEQNLGHDTMYWYKQDSKKFLKIMFSYNNKELIINETVPNRFSPKSPDKAHLNLHINSLELGDSAVYFCASSQARGTRTEAFFGQGTRLTVV.